These T cell receptor beta chains were read from a single sample in a study of CD8 T cells in ankylosing spondylitis. TCRdb ran MiXCR on the 5' RACE reads and lists one entry per CDR3 protein. The data hold some 87,000 distinct CDR3 sequences, with about 9% observed a single time. Sequenced sample: blood, either unsorted or a sorted T cell fraction (not recorded which). These receptors came from a male donor with ankylosing spondylitis or in good health (not recorded which). The CDR3 runs from the conserved cysteine through the conserved F or W. The order of the fields is clone size, CDR3 length, V gene, D gene, J gene, CDR3 protein, CDR3 DNA. D genes are given only for firm matches. Only some rows state a clone size, as once, few, many or a class for expanded clones.

clone_size: many; cdr3_length: 16; v_call: TRBV6-1; d_call: TRBD2; j_call: TRBJ2-1; cdr3_aa: CASSEVRGGNYNEQFF; cdr3_nt: TGTGCCAGCAGTGAGGTCCGCGGGGGGAATTACAATGAGCAGTTCTTC
clone_size: many; cdr3_length: 12; v_call: TRBV20-1; d_call: NA; j_call: TRBJ1-6; cdr3_aa: CSANLGVSPLHF; cdr3_nt: TGCAGTGCTAACCTCGGGGTTTCACCCCTCCACTTT
clone_size: few; cdr3_length: 17; v_call: TRBV23-1; d_call: TRBD1; j_call: TRBJ2-7; cdr3_aa: CASSPGTGGAFFYEQYF; cdr3_nt: TGCGCCAGCAGTCCGGGGACAGGGGGCGCCTTCTTTTACGAGCAGTACTTC
clone_size: NA; cdr3_length: 12; v_call: TRBV18; d_call: NA; j_call: TRBJ2-1; cdr3_aa: CASSPGEGEQFF; cdr3_nt: TGTGCCAGCTCACCAGGAGAGGGTGAGCAGTTCTTC
clone_size: many; cdr3_length: 16; v_call: TRBV5-4; d_call: TRBD2; j_call: TRBJ2-3; cdr3_aa: CASSFGQRGPTDTQYF; cdr3_nt: TGTGCCAGCAGCTTCGGTCAGCGGGGTCCCACAGATACGCAGTATTTT
clone_size: many; cdr3_length: 14; v_call: TRBV28; d_call: NA; j_call: TRBJ1-1; cdr3_aa: CASSSWELNTEAFF; cdr3_nt: TGTGCCAGCAGTTCTTGGGAACTTAACACTGAAGCTTTCTTT
clone_size: NA; cdr3_length: 15; v_call: TRBV7-9; d_call: TRBD1; j_call: TRBJ2-3; cdr3_aa: CASSRGTGETDTQYF; cdr3_nt: TGTGCCAGCAGCCGCGGGACAGGGGAAACCGATACGCAGTATTTT
clone_size: many; cdr3_length: 12; v_call: TRBV7-2; d_call: NA; j_call: TRBJ2-5; cdr3_aa: CASSFSKETQYF; cdr3_nt: TGTGCCAGCAGCTTTTCCAAAGAGACCCAGTACTTC
clone_size: NA; cdr3_length: 14; v_call: TRBV11-2; d_call: TRBD1; j_call: TRBJ2-7; cdr3_aa: CASSPGTETYEQYF; cdr3_nt: TGTGCCAGCAGCCCAGGGACAGAGACTTACGAGCAGTACTTC
clone_size: many; cdr3_length: 14; v_call: TRBV5-1; d_call: NA; j_call: TRBJ2-4; cdr3_aa: CASSLGQRLDIQYF; cdr3_nt: TGCGCCAGCAGCTTGGGACAGCGACTGGACATTCAGTACTTC
clone_size: many; cdr3_length: 16; v_call: TRBV20-1; d_call: TRBD2; j_call: TRBJ2-1; cdr3_aa: CSARGLGLAGVNEQFF; cdr3_nt: TGCAGTGCTAGGGGGCTGGGACTAGCGGGGGTAAATGAGCAGTTCTTC
clone_size: many; cdr3_length: 16; v_call: TRBV5-1; d_call: TRBD1; j_call: TRBJ2-3; cdr3_aa: CASSLEDRAGTDTQYF; cdr3_nt: TGCGCCAGCAGCTTGGAGGACAGGGCTGGCACAGATACGCAGTATTTT
clone_size: many; cdr3_length: 10; v_call: TRBV29-1; d_call: NA; j_call: TRBJ2-7; cdr3_aa: CSVLRGEQYF; cdr3_nt: TGCAGCGTACTCCGAGGCGAGCAGTACTTC
clone_size: many; cdr3_length: 15; v_call: TRBV4-2; d_call: TRBD1; j_call: TRBJ1-2; cdr3_aa: CASSYSTGQRDGYTF; cdr3_nt: TGTGCCAGCAGCTACTCGACAGGGCAACGAGACGGCTACACCTTC
clone_size: medium-sized; cdr3_length: 14; v_call: TRBV4-2; d_call: NA; j_call: TRBJ1-1; cdr3_aa: CASSRVGGVAEAFF; cdr3_nt: TGTGCCAGCAGCCGAGTCGGGGGGGTGGCTGAAGCTTTCTTT
clone_size: NA; cdr3_length: 13; v_call: TRBV3-1; d_call: NA; j_call: TRBJ2-3; cdr3_aa: CASSQRGADTQYF; cdr3_nt: TGTGCCAGCAGCCAAAGAGGGGCAGATACGCAGTATTTT
clone_size: few; cdr3_length: 13; v_call: TRBV7-3; d_call: NA; j_call: TRBJ1-6; cdr3_aa: CASSLRQNSPLHF; cdr3_nt: TGTGCCAGCAGCTTAAGGCAGAATTCACCCCTCCACTTT
clone_size: NA; cdr3_length: 13; v_call: TRBV7-2; d_call: NA; j_call: TRBJ2-3; cdr3_aa: CASSFSPSDTQYF; cdr3_nt: TGTGCCAGCAGCTTTTCCCCTTCAGATACGCAGTATTTT
clone_size: many; cdr3_length: 14; v_call: TRBV14; d_call: NA; j_call: TRBJ2-1; cdr3_aa: CASSQLLDSNEQFF; cdr3_nt: TGTGCCAGCAGCCAACTCCTAGATAGCAATGAGCAGTTCTTC
clone_size: many; cdr3_length: 18; v_call: TRBV3-1; d_call: NA; j_call: TRBJ1-1; cdr3_aa: CASSQSLSSQGKNTEAFF; cdr3_nt: TGTGCCAGCAGCCAGTCATTATCCTCCCAGGGGAAGAACACTGAAGCTTTCTTT
clone_size: NA; cdr3_length: 14; v_call: TRBV6-5; d_call: TRBD1; j_call: TRBJ2-1; cdr3_aa: CASSAGTGDNEQFF; cdr3_nt: TGTGCCAGCAGTGCCGGGACAGGAGACAATGAGCAGTTCTTC
clone_size: many; cdr3_length: 13; v_call: TRBV28; d_call: NA; j_call: TRBJ2-4; cdr3_aa: CASSPPAKNIQYF; cdr3_nt: TGTGCCAGCAGTCCTCCGGCCAAAAACATTCAGTACTTC
clone_size: few; cdr3_length: 16; v_call: TRBV7-2; d_call: TRBD2; j_call: TRBJ2-3; cdr3_aa: CASSLSGGYSSDTQYF; cdr3_nt: TGTGCCAGCAGCTTAAGCGGGGGGTACTCCTCAGATACGCAGTATTTT
clone_size: many; cdr3_length: 16; v_call: TRBV20-1; d_call: TRBD1; j_call: TRBJ2-7; cdr3_aa: CSARQVQGALSYEQYF; cdr3_nt: TGCAGTGCTAGACAGGTGCAGGGGGCCCTCTCCTACGAGCAGTACTTC
clone_size: many; cdr3_length: 13; v_call: TRBV12-3/TRBV12-4; d_call: NA; j_call: TRBJ2-2; cdr3_aa: CASSSRGPGELFF; cdr3_nt: TGTGCCAGCAGTTCCAGGGGACCCGGGGAGCTGTTTTTT
clone_size: NA; cdr3_length: 14; v_call: TRBV6-2/TRBV6-3; d_call: NA; j_call: TRBJ2-7; cdr3_aa: CASSSHFRTYEQYF; cdr3_nt: TGTGCCAGCAGTTCGCATTTCCGGACCTACGAGCAGTACTTC
clone_size: many; cdr3_length: 16; v_call: TRBV2; d_call: NA; j_call: TRBJ1-2; cdr3_aa: CASNQNREDSSYGYTF; cdr3_nt: TGTGCCAGCAACCAAAACAGGGAGGATAGCTCCTATGGCTACACCTTC
clone_size: many; cdr3_length: 14; v_call: TRBV15; d_call: TRBD1; j_call: TRBJ2-1; cdr3_aa: CATSLGQGYNEQFF; cdr3_nt: TGTGCCACCAGCCTGGGACAGGGCTACAATGAGCAGTTCTTC
clone_size: many; cdr3_length: 14; v_call: TRBV27; d_call: NA; j_call: TRBJ1-4; cdr3_aa: CASSLRQAPEKLFF; cdr3_nt: TGTGCCAGCAGTTTAAGGCAGGCCCCCGAAAAACTGTTTTTT
clone_size: many; cdr3_length: 14; v_call: TRBV7-8; d_call: NA; j_call: TRBJ1-3; cdr3_aa: CASSDYREGNTIYF; cdr3_nt: TGTGCCAGCAGCGACTACAGAGAAGGAAACACCATATATTTT
clone_size: many; cdr3_length: 14; v_call: TRBV29-1; d_call: TRBD1; j_call: TRBJ1-5; cdr3_aa: CSVGDRGSNQPQHF; cdr3_nt: TGCAGCGTAGGAGACAGGGGTAGCAATCAGCCCCAGCATTTT
clone_size: many; cdr3_length: 12; v_call: TRBV5-6; d_call: NA; j_call: TRBJ2-1; cdr3_aa: CASSLDRPEQFF; cdr3_nt: TGTGCCAGCAGCTTGGACCGTCCAGAGCAGTTCTTC
clone_size: many; cdr3_length: 15; v_call: TRBV12-3/TRBV12-4; d_call: NA; j_call: TRBJ2-2; cdr3_aa: CASRTGTQNTGELFF; cdr3_nt: TGTGCCAGCAGAACCGGGACACAGAACACCGGGGAGCTGTTTTTT
clone_size: many; cdr3_length: 15; v_call: TRBV24-1; d_call: NA; j_call: TRBJ2-3; cdr3_aa: CATDAAQGDTDTQYF; cdr3_nt: TGTGCCACCGACGCGGCACAGGGAGACACAGATACGCAGTATTTT
clone_size: NA; cdr3_length: 13; v_call: TRBV3-1; d_call: NA; j_call: TRBJ1-3; cdr3_aa: CAGSQRVLDTIYF; cdr3_nt: TGTGCCGGCAGCCAACGCGTATTGGACACCATATATTTT
clone_size: many; cdr3_length: 12; v_call: TRBV12-3/TRBV12-4; d_call: NA; j_call: TRBJ1-1; cdr3_aa: CATSLGTTEAFF; cdr3_nt: TGTGCCACCTCCTTGGGTACCACTGAAGCTTTCTTT
clone_size: NA; cdr3_length: 15; v_call: TRBV7-9; d_call: TRBD2; j_call: TRBJ2-3; cdr3_aa: CASSSTSGITDTQYF; cdr3_nt: TGTGCCAGCAGCTCGACTAGCGGGATCACAGATACGCAGTATTTT
clone_size: NA; cdr3_length: 13; v_call: TRBV20-1; d_call: NA; j_call: TRBJ2-3; cdr3_aa: CSARDAWADTQYF; cdr3_nt: TGCAGTGCTAGAGATGCCTGGGCAGATACGCAGTATTTT
clone_size: many; cdr3_length: 15; v_call: TRBV20-1; d_call: TRBD2; j_call: TRBJ2-5; cdr3_aa: CSAPGGGTSKETQYF; cdr3_nt: TGCAGTGCCCCCGGAGGCGGGACTAGTAAAGAGACCCAGTACTTC
clone_size: many; cdr3_length: 13; v_call: TRBV12-3/TRBV12-4; d_call: NA; j_call: TRBJ1-2; cdr3_aa: CASSLWENYGYTF; cdr3_nt: TGTGCCAGCAGTTTATGGGAGAACTATGGCTACACCTTC
clone_size: many; cdr3_length: 15; v_call: TRBV9; d_call: TRBD2; j_call: TRBJ2-3; cdr3_aa: CASSPNSGATDTQYF; cdr3_nt: TGTGCCAGCAGCCCAAATAGCGGGGCTACAGATACGCAGTATTTT
clone_size: NA; cdr3_length: 11; v_call: TRBV29-1; d_call: NA; j_call: TRBJ2-5; cdr3_aa: CSVGHEETQYF; cdr3_nt: TGCAGCGTCGGCCACGAGGAGACCCAGTACTTC
clone_size: many; cdr3_length: 15; v_call: TRBV12-3/TRBV12-4; d_call: TRBD1; j_call: TRBJ2-2; cdr3_aa: CAAPGGSSNTGELFF; cdr3_nt: TGTGCCGCCCCAGGGGGTTCCTCGAACACCGGGGAGCTGTTTTTT